The clone carrying this T cell receptor (beta chain) appeared a single time. What it recognizes is unknown. This sample was included in a study of siplizumab effects on memory and regulatory T cells. Study outcomes and limitations: Among mappable alloreactive CD4+ clones, the Treg-derived fraction averaged 68.8% with siplizumab versus about 27% in controls. The authors could not assign a naive or memory phenotype to roughly 75-95% of proliferating CD4+ or CD8+ clones. The suppressive capacity of proliferating Tregs from siplizumab cultures remained unconfirmed. Siplizumab, the agent tested, significantly reduced alloreactive sequences traceable to unstimulated CD4+ memory cells.

Sequencing used immunoSEQ multiplex PCR; TCRdb keeps in-frame clones, though not all of them. Here the sample spans approximately 84,000 clones, just under 95% being singletons. Germline lookup yields CDR1 LNHDA and CDR2 SQIVND (reference sequence). V was pared by 3 bases and J by 6 bases, with 4 bases of the junction left unmatched. CDR3 length equals 13 residues. The chain links TRBV19 to TRBJ2-7, with TRBD1 matching 8 bases. Sequenced material: CD8+ T cells sorted from blood. The TCR was taken from a human donor in good health. CDR3 amino acids: CASSIDRGREQYF. The CDR3 bases are TGTGCCAGTAGTATCGACAGGGGACGCGAGCAGTACTTC.